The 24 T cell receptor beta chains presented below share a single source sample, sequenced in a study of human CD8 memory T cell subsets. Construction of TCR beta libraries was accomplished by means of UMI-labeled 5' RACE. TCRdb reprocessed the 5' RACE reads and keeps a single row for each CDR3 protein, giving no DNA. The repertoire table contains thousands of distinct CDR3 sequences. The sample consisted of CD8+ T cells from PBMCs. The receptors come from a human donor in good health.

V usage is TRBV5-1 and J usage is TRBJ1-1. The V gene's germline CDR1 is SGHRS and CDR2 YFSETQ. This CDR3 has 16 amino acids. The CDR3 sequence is CASSFAGGIMNTEAFF.

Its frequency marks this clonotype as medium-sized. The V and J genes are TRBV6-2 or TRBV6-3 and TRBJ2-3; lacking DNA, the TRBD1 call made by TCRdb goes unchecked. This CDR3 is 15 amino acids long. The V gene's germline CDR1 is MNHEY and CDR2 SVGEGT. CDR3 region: CASSQGAGETDTQYF.

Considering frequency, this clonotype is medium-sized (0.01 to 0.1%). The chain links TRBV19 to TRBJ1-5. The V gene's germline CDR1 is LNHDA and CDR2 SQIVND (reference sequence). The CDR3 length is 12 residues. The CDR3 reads CASGLGNQPQHF.

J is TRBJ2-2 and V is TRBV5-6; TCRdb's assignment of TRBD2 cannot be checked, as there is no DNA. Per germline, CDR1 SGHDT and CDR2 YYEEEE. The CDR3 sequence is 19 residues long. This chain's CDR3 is CASSLAGSGLAGDTGELFF.

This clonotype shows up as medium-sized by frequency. This chain's CDR3 is CSVSGPRTSYEQYF. The rearrangement uses TRBV29-1 and TRBJ2-7; there is no DNA to check the TCRdb D call of TRBD1. Germline V CDR1 and CDR2: SQVTM, ANQGSEA. The CDR3 loop spans 14 amino acids.

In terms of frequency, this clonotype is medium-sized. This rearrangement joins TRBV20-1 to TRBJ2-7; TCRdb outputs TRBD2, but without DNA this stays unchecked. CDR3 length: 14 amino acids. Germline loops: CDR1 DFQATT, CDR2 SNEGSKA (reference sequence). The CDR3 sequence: CSASPLAGGYEQYF.

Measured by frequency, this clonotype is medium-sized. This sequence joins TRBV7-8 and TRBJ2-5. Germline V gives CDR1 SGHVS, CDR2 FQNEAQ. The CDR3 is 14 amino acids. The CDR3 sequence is CASSLDGLWETQYF.

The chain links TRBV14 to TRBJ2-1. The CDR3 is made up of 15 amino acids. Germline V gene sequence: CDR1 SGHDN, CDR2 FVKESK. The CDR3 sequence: CASSQLQDPYNEQFF.

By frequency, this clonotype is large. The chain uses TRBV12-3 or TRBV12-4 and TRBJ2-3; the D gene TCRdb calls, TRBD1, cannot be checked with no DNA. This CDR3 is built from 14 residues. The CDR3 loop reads CASSLTGGTDTQYF.

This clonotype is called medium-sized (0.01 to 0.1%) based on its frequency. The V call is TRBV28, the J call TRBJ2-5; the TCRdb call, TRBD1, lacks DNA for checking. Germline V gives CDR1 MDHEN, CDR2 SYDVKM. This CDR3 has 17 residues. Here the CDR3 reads CASSSPPTMGVGETQYF.

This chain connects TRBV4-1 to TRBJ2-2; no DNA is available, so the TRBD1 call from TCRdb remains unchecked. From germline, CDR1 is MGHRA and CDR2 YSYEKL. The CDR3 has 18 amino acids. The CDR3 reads CASSQVTTGQKNTGELFF.

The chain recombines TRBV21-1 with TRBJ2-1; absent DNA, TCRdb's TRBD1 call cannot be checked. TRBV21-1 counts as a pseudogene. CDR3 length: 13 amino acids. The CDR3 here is CASPGGVDNEQFF.

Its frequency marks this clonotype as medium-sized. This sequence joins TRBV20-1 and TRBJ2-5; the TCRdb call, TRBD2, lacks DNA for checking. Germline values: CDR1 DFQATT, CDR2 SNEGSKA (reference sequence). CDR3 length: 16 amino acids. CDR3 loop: CSAVGLAGGFLETQYF.

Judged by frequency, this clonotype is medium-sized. The CDR3 protein is CASSLGSGTEAFF. V gene TRBV27 combines with J gene TRBJ1-1. In germline, CDR1 is MNHEY, CDR2 SMNVEV (reference sequence). The CDR3 loop spans 13 amino acids.

CDR3 in amino acids: CASSVGQATEAFF. The chain is built from TRBV7-9 and TRBJ1-1; absent DNA, TCRdb's TRBD1 call cannot be checked. This CDR3 is 13 amino acids long. CDR1 and CDR2 from the germline V gene are SEHNR and FQNEAQ (reference sequence).

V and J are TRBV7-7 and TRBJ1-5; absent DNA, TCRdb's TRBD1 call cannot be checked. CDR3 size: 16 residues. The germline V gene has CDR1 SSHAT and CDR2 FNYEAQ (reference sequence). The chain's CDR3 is CASSTGQPYSNQPQHF.

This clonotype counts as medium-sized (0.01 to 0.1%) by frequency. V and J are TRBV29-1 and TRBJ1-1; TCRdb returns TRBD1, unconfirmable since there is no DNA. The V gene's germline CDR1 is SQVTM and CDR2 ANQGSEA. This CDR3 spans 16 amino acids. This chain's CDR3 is CSVSRPQIIQGTEAFF.

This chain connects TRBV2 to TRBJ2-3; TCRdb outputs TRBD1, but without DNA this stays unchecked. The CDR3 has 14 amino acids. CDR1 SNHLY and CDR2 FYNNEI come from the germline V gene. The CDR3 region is CASTEDSHTDTQYF.

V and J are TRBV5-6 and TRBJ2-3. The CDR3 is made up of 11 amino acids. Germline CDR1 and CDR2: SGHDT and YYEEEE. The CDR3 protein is CASSLVDTQYF.

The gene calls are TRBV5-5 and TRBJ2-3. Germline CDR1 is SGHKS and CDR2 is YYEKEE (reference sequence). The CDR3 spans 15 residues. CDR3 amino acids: CASSLGSTSTDTQYF. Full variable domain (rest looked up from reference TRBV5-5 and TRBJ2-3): DAGVTQSPTHLIKTRGQQVTLRCSPISGHKSVSWYQQVLGQGPQFIFQYYEKEERGRGNFPDRFSARQFPNYSSELNVNALLLGDSALYLCASSLGSTSTDTQYFGPGTRLTVL.

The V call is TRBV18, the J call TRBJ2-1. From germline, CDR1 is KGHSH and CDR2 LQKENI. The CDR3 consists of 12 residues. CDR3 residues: CASSQVYNEQFF.

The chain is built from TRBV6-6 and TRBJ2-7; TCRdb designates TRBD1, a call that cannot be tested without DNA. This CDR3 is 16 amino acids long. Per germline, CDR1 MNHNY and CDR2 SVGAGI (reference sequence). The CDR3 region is CASSPPGGGVDYEQYF.

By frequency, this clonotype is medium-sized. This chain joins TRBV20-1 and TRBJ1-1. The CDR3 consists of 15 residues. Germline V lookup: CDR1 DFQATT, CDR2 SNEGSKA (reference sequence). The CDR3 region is CSARVLGSQNTEAFF.

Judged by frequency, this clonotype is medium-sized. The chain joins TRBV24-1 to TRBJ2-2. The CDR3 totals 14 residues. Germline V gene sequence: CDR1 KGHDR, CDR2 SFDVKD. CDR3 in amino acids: CATSATDPTGELFF.